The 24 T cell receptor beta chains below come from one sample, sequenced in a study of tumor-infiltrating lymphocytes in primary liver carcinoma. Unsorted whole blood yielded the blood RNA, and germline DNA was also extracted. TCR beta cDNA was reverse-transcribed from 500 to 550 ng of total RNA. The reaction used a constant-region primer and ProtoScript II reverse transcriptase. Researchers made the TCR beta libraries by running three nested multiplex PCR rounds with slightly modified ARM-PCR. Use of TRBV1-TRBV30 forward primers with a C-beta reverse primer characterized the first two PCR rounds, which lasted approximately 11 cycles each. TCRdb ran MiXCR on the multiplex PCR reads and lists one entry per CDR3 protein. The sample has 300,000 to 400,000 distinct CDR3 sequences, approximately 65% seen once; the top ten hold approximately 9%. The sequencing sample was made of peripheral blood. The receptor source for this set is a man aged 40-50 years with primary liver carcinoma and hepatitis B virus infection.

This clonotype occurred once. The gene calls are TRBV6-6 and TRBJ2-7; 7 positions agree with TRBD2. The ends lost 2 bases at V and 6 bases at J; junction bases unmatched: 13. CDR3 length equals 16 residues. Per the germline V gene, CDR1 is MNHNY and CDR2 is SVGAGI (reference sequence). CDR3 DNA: TGTGCCAGCAGTTACCCGGGGCGGGCGGGGGATGTCGAGCAGTACTTC. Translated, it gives CASSYPGRAGDVEQYF.

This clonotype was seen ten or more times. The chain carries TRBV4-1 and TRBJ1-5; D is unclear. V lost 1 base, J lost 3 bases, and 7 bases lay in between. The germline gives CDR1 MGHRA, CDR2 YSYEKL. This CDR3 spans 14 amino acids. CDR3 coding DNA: TGCGCCAGCAGCCAAGGAATTAACAATCAGCCCCAGCATTTT. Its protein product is CASSQGINNQPQHF.

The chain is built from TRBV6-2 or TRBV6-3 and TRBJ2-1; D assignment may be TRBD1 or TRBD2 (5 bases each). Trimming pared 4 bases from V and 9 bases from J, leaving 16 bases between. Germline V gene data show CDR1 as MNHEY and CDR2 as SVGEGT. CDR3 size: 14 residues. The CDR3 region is CASSWGKGSVEQFF. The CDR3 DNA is TGTGCCAGCAGTTGGGGGAAGGGGTCGGTTGAGCAGTTCTTC.

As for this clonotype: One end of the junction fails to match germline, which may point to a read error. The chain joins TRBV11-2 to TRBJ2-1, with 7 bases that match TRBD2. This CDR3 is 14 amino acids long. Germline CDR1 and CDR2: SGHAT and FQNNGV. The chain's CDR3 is CDSSLRGEWNEQFF. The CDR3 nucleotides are TGTGACAGCAGTCTACGGGGGGAGTGGAATGAGCAGTTCTTC.

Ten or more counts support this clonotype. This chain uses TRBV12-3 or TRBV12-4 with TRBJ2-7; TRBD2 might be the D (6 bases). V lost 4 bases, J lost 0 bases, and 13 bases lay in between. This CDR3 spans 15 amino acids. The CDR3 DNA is TGTGCCAGCAGTTCAAGCGGGCTGAGCTCCTACGAGCAGTACTTC. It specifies CASSSSGLSSYEQYF.

The chain's CDR3 is CASSSPGLDLNMQYF. The CDR3 nucleotides read TGTGCCAGCAGCTCCCCGGGACTAGACTTGAATATGCAGTATTTT. The chain combines TRBV11-2 with TRBJ2-3, with TRBD2 matching over 8 bases. V trimming: 4 bases; J trimming: 11 bases; junction bases outside the gene matches: 14. Germline V gives CDR1 SGHAT, CDR2 FQNNGV. The CDR3 covers 15 residues.

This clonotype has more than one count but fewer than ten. The CDR3 sequence is CASSSSTGDEQFF. The CDR3 DNA follows: TGTGCCAGCAGCTCGTCTACCGGAGATGAGCAGTTCTTC. The chain uses TRBV5-4 and TRBJ2-1, with no clear D. In germline, CDR1 is SGHNT, CDR2 YYREEE (reference sequence). The V end lost 3 bases, the J end lost 8 bases, and 12 bases lay between the germline ends. CDR3 size: 13 residues.

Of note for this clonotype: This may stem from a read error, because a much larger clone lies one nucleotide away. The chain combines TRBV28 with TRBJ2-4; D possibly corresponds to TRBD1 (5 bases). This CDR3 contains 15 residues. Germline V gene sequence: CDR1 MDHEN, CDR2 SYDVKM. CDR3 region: CARSLPRVAKNIQYF. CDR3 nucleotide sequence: TGTGCCCGCAGTTTACCCAGGGTAGCCAAAAACATTCAGTACTTC.

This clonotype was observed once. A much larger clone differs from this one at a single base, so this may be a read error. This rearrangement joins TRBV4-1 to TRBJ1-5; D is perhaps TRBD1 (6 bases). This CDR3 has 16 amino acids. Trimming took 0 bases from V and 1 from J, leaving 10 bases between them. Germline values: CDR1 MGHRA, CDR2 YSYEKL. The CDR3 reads CASSQELGGSNQPQHF. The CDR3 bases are TGCGCCAGCAGCCAAGAGTTAGGGGGGAGCAATCAGCCCCAGCATTTT.

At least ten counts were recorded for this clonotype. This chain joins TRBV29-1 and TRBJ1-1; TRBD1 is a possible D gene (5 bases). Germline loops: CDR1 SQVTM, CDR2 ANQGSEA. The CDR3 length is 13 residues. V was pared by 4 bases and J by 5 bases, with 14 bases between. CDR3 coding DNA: TGCAGCGTTGTAGACAGCCGAAGGACTGAAGCTTTCTTT. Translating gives CSVVDSRRTEAFF.

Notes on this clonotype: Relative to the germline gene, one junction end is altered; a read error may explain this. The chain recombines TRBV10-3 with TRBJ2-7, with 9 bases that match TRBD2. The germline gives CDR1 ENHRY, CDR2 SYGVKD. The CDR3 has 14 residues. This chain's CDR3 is CVIPPAGGWYEQYF. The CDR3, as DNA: TGTGTCATCCCCCCAGCGGGAGGTTGGTACGAGCAGTACTTC.

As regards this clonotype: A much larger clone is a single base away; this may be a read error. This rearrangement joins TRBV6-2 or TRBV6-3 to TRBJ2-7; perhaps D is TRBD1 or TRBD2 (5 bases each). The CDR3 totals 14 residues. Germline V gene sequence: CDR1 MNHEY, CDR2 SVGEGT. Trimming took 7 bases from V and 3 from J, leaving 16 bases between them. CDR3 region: CASKDPGRSYEQYF. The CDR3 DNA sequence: TGTGCCAGCAAAGATCCGGGACGGAGCTACGAGCAGTACTTC.

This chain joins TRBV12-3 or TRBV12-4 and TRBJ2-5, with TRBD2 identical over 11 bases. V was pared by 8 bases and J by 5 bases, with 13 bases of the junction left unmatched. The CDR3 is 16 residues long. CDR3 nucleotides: TGTGCCAGCTGTTCACTAGCGGGGGAGACGGCGGAGACCCAGTACTTC. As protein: CASCSLAGETAETQYF.

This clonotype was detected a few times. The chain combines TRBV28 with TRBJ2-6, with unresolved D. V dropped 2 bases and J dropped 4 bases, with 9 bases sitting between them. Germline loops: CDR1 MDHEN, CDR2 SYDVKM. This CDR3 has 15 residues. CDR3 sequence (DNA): TGTGCCAGCAGTTTAGGGGTGCGGGGGGCCAACGTCCTGACTTTC. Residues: CASSLGVRGANVLTF. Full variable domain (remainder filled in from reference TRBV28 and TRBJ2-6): DVKVTQSSRYLVKRTGEKVFLECVQDMDHENMFWYRQDPGLGLRLIYFSYDVKMKEKGDIPEGYSVSREKKERFSLILESASTNQTSMYLCASSLGVRGANVLTFGAGSRLTVL.

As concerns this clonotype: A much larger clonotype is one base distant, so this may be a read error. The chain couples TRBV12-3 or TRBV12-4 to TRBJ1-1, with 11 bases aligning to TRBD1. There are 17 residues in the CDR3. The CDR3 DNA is TGTGTCAGCAGTACCCGGGACAGGGGGGCTATGAACACTGAAGCTTTCTTT. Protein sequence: CVSSTRDRGAMNTEAFF.

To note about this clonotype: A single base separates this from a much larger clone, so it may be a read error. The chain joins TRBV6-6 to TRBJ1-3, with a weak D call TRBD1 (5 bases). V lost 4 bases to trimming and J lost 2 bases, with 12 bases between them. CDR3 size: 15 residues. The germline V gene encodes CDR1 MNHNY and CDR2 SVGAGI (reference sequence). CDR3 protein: CASSSPGIAGNTIYF. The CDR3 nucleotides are TGTGCCAGCAGTTCCCCAGGGATAGCTGGAAACACCATATATTTT.

CDR3 bases: TGCAGCGTCGGAGGCAGGGAAAGCTATGGCTACACCTTC. Translated: CSVGGRESYGYTF. The chain couples TRBV29-1 to TRBJ1-2, with D tentatively TRBD1 (5 bases). The CDR3 is 13 amino acids. Germline assignment: CDR1 SQVTM and CDR2 ANQGSEA. V lost 6 bases to trimming and J lost 4 bases, with 15 bases between them.

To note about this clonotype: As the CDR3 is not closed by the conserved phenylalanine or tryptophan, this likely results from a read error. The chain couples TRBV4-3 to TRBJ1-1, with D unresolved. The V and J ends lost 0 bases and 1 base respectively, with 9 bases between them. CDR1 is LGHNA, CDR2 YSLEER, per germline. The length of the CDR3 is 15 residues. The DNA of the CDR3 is TGCGCCAGCAGCCAAGATTATGGAAGGAACACTGAAGCTTTCTTA. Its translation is CASSQDYGRNTEAFL.

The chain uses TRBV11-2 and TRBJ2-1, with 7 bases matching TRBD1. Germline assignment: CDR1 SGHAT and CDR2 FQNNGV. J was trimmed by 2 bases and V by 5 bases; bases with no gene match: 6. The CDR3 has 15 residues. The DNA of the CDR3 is TGTGCCAGCAGCATCCGGACAGGTACCTACAATGAGCAGTTCTTC. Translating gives CASSIRTGTYNEQFF.

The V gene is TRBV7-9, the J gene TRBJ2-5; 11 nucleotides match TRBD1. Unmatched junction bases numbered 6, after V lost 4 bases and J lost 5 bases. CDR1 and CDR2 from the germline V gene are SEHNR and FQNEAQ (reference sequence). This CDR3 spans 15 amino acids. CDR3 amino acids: CASSSGQGVQETQYF. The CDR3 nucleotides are TGTGCCAGCAGCTCGGGACAGGGGGTGCAGGAGACCCAGTACTTC.

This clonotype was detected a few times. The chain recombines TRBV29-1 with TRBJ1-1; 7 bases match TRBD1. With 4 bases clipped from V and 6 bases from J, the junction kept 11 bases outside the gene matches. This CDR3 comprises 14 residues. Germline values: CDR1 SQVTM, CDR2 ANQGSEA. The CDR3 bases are TGCAGCGTTGCAATGACAGGGTTTAACGCTGAAGCTTTCTTT. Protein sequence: CSVAMTGFNAEAFF.

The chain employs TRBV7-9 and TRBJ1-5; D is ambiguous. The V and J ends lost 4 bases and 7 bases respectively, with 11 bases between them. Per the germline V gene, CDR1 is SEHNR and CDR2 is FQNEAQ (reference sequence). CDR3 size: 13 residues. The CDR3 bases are TGTGCCAGCAGCTCGAATACGGGACAGCCCCAGCATTTT. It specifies CASSSNTGQPQHF.

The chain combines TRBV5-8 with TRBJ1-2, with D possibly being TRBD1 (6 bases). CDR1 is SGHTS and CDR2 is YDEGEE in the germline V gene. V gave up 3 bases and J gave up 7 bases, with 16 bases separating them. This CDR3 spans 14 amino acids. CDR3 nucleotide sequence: TGTGCCAGCAGCTGGGAGACAGGCGCCTCTGGCTACACCTTC. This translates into CASSWETGASGYTF. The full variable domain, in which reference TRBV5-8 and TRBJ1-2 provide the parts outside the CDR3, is EAGVTQSPTHLIKTRGQQATLRCSPISGHTSVYWYQQALGLGLQFLLWYDEGEERNRGNFPPRFSGRQFPNYSSELNVNALELEDSALYLCASSWETGASGYTFGSGTRLTVV.

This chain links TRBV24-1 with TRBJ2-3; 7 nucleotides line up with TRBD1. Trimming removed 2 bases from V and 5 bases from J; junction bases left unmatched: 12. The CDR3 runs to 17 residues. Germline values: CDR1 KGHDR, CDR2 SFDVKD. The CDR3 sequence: CATSDSLGQAILDTQYF. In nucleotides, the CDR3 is TGTGCCACCAGTGATTCTTTAGGACAGGCAATTCTAGATACGCAGTATTTT.